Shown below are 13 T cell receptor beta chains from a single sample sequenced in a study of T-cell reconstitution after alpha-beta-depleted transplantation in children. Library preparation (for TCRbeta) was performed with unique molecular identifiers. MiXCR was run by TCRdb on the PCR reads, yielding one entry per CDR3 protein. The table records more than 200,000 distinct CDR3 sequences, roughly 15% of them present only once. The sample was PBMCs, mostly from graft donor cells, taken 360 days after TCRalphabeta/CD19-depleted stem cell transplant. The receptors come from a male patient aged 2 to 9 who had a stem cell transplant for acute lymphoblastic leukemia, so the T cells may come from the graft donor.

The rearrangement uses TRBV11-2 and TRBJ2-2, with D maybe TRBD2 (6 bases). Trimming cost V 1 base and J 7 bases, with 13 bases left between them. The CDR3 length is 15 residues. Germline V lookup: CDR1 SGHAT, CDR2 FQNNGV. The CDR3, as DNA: TGTGCCAGCAGCTTAGTAGGGCGGGGCGTCGGGGAGCTGTTTTTT. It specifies CASSLVGRGVGELFF.

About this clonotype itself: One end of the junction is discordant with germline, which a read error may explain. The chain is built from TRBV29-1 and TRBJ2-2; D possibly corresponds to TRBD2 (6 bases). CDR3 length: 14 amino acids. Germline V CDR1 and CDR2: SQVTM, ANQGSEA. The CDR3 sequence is CSVGDYTNTGGLFF. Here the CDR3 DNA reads TGCAGCGTTGGCGACTACACGAACACCGGGGGGCTGTTTTTT.

The CDR3 bases are TGCGCCAGCAGCTTGTGGGGTTCAACTAATGAAAAACTGTTTTTT. It codes for CASSLWGSTNEKLFF. V gene TRBV5-1 combines with J gene TRBJ1-4, with unresolved D. The ends were cut back, 1 base at V and 0 bases at J, with 7 bases in the middle. Germline values: CDR1 SGHRS, CDR2 YFSETQ. This CDR3 is built from 15 residues.

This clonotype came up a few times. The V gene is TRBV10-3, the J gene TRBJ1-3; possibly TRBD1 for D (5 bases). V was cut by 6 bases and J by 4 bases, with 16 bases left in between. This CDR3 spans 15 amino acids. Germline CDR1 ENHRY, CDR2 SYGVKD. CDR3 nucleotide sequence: TGTGCCATCAGGACCCACCGGGACGGAGGAAACACCATATATTTT. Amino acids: CAIRTHRDGGNTIYF.

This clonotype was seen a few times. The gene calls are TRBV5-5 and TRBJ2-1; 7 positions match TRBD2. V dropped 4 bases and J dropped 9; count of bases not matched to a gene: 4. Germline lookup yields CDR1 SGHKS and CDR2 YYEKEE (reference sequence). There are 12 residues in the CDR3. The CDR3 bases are TGTGCCAGCAGCCCGGGGGGAGGTGAGCAGTTCTTC. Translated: CASSPGGGEQFF.

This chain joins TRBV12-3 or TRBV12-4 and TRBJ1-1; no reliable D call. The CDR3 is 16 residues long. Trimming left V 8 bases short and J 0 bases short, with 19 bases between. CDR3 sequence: CASSKGRATLNTEAFF. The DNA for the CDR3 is TGTGCCAGCTCCAAAGGTAGGGCAACCCTGAACACTGAAGCTTTCTTT.

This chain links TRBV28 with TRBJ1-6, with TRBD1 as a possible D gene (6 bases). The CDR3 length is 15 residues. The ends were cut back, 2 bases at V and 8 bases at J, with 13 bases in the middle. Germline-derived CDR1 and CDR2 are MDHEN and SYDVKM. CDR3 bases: TGTGCCAGCAGTTTAGGGGGGCGACTTGATTCACCCCTCCACTTT. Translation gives CASSLGGRLDSPLHF.

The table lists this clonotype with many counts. The chain's CDR3 is CSVEGGPGANVLTF. The CDR3 DNA reads TGCAGCGTTGAAGGAGGGCCTGGGGCCAACGTCCTGACTTTC. The chain recombines TRBV29-1 with TRBJ2-6; D perhaps matches TRBD2 (5 bases). CDR3 size: 14 residues. CDR1 and CDR2 from the germline V gene are SQVTM and ANQGSEA. The V end lost 1 base, the J end lost 2 bases, and 6 bases lay between the germline ends. The full variable domain, its missing parts supplied by reference TRBV29-1 and TRBJ2-6, is SAVISQKPSRDICQRGTSLTIQCQVDSQVTMMFWYRQQPGQSLTLIATANQGSEATYESGFVIDKFPISRPNLTFSTLTVSNMSPEDSSIYLCSVEGGPGANVLTFGAGSRLTVL.

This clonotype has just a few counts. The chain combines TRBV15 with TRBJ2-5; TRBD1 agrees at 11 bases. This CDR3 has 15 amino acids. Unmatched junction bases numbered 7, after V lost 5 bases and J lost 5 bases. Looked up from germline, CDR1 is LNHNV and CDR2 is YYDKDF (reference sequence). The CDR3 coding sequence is TGTGCCACCAGCGGAGGACAGGGGGCTGGTGAGACCCAGTACTTC. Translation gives CATSGGQGAGETQYF.

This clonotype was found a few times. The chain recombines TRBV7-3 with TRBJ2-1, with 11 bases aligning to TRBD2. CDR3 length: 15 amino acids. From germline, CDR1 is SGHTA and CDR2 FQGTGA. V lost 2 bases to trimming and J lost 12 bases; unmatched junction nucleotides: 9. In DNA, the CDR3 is TGTGCCAGCAGCTTATCACTAGCGGGGGTGGATCGGCAGTTCTTC. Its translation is CASSLSLAGVDRQFF.

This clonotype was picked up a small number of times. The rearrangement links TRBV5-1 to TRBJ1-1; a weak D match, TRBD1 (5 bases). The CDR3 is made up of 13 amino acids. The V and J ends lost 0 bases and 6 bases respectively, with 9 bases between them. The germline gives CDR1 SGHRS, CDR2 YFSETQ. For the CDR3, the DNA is TGCGCCAGCAGCTTGGTAGGGACCGCTGAAGCTTTCTTT. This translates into CASSLVGTAEAFF.

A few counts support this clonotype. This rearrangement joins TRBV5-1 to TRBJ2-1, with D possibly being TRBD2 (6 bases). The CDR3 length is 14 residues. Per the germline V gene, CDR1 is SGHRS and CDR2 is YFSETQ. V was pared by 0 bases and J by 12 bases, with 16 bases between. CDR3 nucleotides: TGCGCCAGCAGCTTGGCGGTTGGGGGACTGGGGCAGTTCTTC. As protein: CASSLAVGGLGQFF.

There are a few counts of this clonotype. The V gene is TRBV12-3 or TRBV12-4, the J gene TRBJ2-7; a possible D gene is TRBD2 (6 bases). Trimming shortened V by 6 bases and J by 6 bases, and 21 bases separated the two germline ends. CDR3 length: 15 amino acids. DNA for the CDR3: TGTGCCAGCAGCCCCGTGGGGCAGGGAGCGGGCGAGCAGTACTTC. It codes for CASSPVGQGAGEQYF.